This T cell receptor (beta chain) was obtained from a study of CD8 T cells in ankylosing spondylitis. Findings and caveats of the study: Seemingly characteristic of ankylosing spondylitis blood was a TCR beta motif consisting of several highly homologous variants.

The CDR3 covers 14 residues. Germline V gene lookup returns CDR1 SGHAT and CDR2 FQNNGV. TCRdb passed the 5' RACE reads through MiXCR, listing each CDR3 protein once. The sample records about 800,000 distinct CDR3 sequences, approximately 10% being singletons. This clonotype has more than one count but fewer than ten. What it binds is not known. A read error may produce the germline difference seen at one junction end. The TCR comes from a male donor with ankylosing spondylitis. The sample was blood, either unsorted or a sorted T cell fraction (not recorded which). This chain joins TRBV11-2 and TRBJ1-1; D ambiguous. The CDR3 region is CASSRWTESNEVFF. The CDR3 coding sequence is TGTGCCAGCAGCCGCTGGACTGAGTCGAACGAAGTTTTCTTT.